This T cell receptor (beta chain) was recovered during a study of blood T cell repertoires in COVID-19. Assay used: immunoSEQ multiplex PCR; TCRdb lists only in-frame clones, some missing. The sample has around 300,000 clones; under 90% are singletons. Germline V gene lookup returns CDR1 SEHNR and CDR2 FQNEAQ (reference sequence). The CDR3 has 15 residues. Trimming took 6 bases from V and 5 from J; bases not matched to a gene: 10. A few counts support this clone. V is TRBV7-9 and J is TRBJ1-5; 7 positions match TRBD1. This TCR came from a woman between 25 and 40 years old who had recovered from COVID-19. The material sequenced was PBMCs or T cells enriched from blood (not recorded which). CDR3 amino acids: CASSSRDSEYQPQHF. CDR3 DNA sequence: TGTGCCAGCAGTAGCCGGGACAGTGAATATCAGCCCCAGCATTTT.